Listed here are 31 T cell receptor beta chains from one sample, sequenced in a study of metastatic and nonmetastatic thyroid tumors. With MiXCR, TCRdb reprocessed the PCR reads. The sample includes about 39,000 clones, 16% of them seen just once. Thyroid surgery took place with no prior treatment in any patient. Material: blood. These receptors came from a female donor with papillary thyroid cancer or a benign thyroid nodule (not recorded which). Some clones in this sample may be carry-over from other donors' samples.

The sample holds many counts of this clone. The chain carries TRBV20-1 and TRBJ2-5; D gene unclear. The germline CDR1 and CDR2 sequences are DFQATT and SNEGSKA (reference sequence). V dropped 3 bases and J dropped 0 bases, with 11 bases sitting between them. This CDR3 has 14 amino acids. The CDR3 sequence: CSASPNDYQETQYF. CDR3 coding DNA: TGCAGTGCTAGCCCGAATGACTACCAAGAGACCCAGTACTTC.

This clone was observed many times. The V call is TRBV6-1, the J call TRBJ2-3, with TRBD1 matching over 9 bases. This CDR3 is 15 amino acids long. In germline, CDR1 is MNHNS, CDR2 SASEGT. With 3 bases clipped from V and 6 bases from J, the junction kept 7 bases outside the gene matches. CDR3: CASSDPNRGPDTQYF. CDR3 bases: TGTGCCAGCAGTGACCCTAACAGGGGGCCCGATACGCAGTATTTT.

There are many counts of this clone. The gene calls are TRBV19 and TRBJ2-1; D is undetermined. The CDR3 has 12 residues. Trimming took 4 bases from V and 6 from J, leaving 7 bases between them. CDR1 and CDR2 (germline): LNHDA, SQIVND (reference sequence). The CDR3 DNA reads TGTGCCAGTAGTAAAGTGGCCAATGAGCAGTTCTTC. Translation: CASSKVANEQFF.

This clone was seen many times. This chain connects TRBV19 to TRBJ1-3; the D is unclear. The CDR3 has 12 residues. With 5 bases removed from V and 4 bases from J, the gap between germline ends came to 6 bases. CDR1 is LNHDA, CDR2 SQIVND, per germline (reference sequence). The CDR3 sequence: CASSLQGNTIYF. The CDR3 nucleotides are TGTGCCAGTAGTCTTCAGGGAAACACCATATATTTT.

This clone was detected a few times. CDR3 nucleotides: TGTGCCAGCACCTCAAGCTTGAGAGATGAGCAGTTCTTC. Translating gives CASTSSLRDEQFF. The V gene is TRBV6-5, the J gene TRBJ2-1; D is unclear. Between the trimmed V and J ends, which lost 7 bases and 8 bases, there was a span of 15 bases. Germline assignment: CDR1 MNHEY and CDR2 SVGAGI. This CDR3 comprises 13 residues.

The chain has TRBV6-1 and TRBJ2-7, with D possibly matching TRBD1 (5 bases). CDR1 and CDR2 from the germline V gene are MNHNS and SASEGT. The CDR3 extends over 13 amino acids. Deletions cut 5 bases from V and 2 bases from J, with 10 bases between. The chain's CDR3 is CASSWGLTYEQYF. In DNA form, the CDR3 reads TGTGCCAGCAGTTGGGGCCTTACCTACGAGCAGTACTTC.

This clone was detected only a few times. A junction boundary mismatches the germline segment, possibly from a read error. The chain has TRBV12-3 or TRBV12-4 and TRBJ2-2; a possible D gene is TRBD1 (6 bases). The CDR3 sequence is 18 residues long. The CDR3 DNA is TGTGCCAGCAGCTTAGCGCTTGGGGGCAGCCCAGACACCGTGGAGCTGTTTTTT. This sequence encodes CASSLALGGSPDTVELFF.

This clone appeared a few times. V gene TRBV25-1 combines with J gene TRBJ1-2; D unclear. CDR3 size: 12 residues. Germline assignment: CDR1 MGHDK and CDR2 SYGVNS. V was cut by 7 bases and J by 3 bases, with 9 bases left in between. The CDR3 DNA is TGTGCCAGCATGTATGGGGACTATGGCTACACCTTC. Amino acids: CASMYGDYGYTF.

For this clone: One end of the junction varies from germline; a read error may be responsible. J is TRBJ2-1 and V is TRBV27; D might be TRBD1 (7 bases). The CDR3 sequence is 14 residues long. Germline lookup yields CDR1 MNHEY and CDR2 SMNVEV (reference sequence). CDR3 amino acids: CASSWGTVGGEEFF. CDR3 bases: TGTGCCAGCAGTTGGGGGACAGTGGGAGGTGAGGAGTTCTTC.

The chain couples TRBV6-1 to TRBJ2-2, with 14 bases identical to TRBD2. Germline assignment: CDR1 MNHNS and CDR2 SASEGT. The CDR3 extends over 17 amino acids. Trimming cost V 6 bases and J 6 bases; bases outside gene matches: 9. The CDR3 loop is CASSPGLAGARAGELFF. The CDR3 nucleotides are TGTGCCAGCAGCCCGGGACTAGCGGGAGCCCGGGCCGGGGAGCTGTTTTTT.

V and J are TRBV5-1 and TRBJ2-3, with TRBD1 matching over 11 bases. Trimming took 2 bases from V and 5 from J; bases not matched to a gene: 4. The germline CDR1 and CDR2 sequences are SGHRS and YFSETQ. This CDR3 is 15 amino acids long. CDR3 nucleotide sequence: TGCGCCAGCAGCTTTGGACAGGGGGCTGAAGATACGCAGTATTTT. As protein: CASSFGQGAEDTQYF.

This clone has at least ten counts. The CDR3 DNA sequence: TGTGCCAGCAGTGAACAGGGAGGGGGGGCCGGCCAGCCCCAGCATTTT. This gives the protein CASSEQGGGAGQPQHF. This chain links TRBV2 with TRBJ1-5, with D maybe TRBD1 (6 bases). The V end lost 2 bases, the J end lost 7 bases, and 18 bases lay between the germline ends. CDR1 is SNHLY, CDR2 FYNNEI, per germline. CDR3 length: 16 residues.

This clone has just a few counts. This chain links TRBV27 with TRBJ2-7, with 11 bases identical to TRBD2. Trimming removed 6 bases from V and 4 bases from J; junction bases left unmatched: 14. Germline V gene data show CDR1 as MNHEY and CDR2 as SMNVEV (reference sequence). The CDR3 totals 17 residues. Written as DNA, the CDR3 is TGTGCCAGCAGGCTGCTTGGTAGCGGGAGGGCGGCGTACGAGCAGTACTTC. This codes for CASRLLGSGRAAYEQYF.

In the case of this clone: This may stem from a read error, because a much larger clone lies one nucleotide away. The rearrangement links TRBV7-2 to TRBJ2-7; no clear D gene. Germline CDR1 SGHTA, CDR2 FQGNSA. CDR3 length equals 14 residues. Between the trimmed V and J ends, which lost 7 bases and 5 bases, there was a span of 18 bases. The CDR3 DNA reads TGTGCCAGCAAACCCAACCGCTACGGGCACGAGCAGTACTTC. This translates into CASKPNRYGHEQYF.

This clone was seen repeatedly, ten times or more. This chain connects TRBV6-1 to TRBJ2-5, with D perhaps matching TRBD1 (5 bases). CDR3 size: 13 residues. Trimming took off 11 bases at V and 4 bases at J, with 17 bases between the two ends. Germline V gene sequence: CDR1 MNHNS, CDR2 SASEGT. Here the CDR3 reads CAVVRQGRETQYF. The CDR3 DNA is TGTGCCGTGGTGAGGCAGGGAAGAGAGACCCAGTACTTC.

The chain combines TRBV20-1 with TRBJ2-7; 14 nucleotides match TRBD2. The V segment lost 6 bases and the J segment 2 bases; nucleotides outside the gene matches: 3. This CDR3 comprises 14 residues. Per germline, CDR1 DFQATT and CDR2 SNEGSKA (reference sequence). The CDR3 coding sequence is TGCAGTGCGGGGGGACTAGCGGGGGCCTACGAGCAGTACTTC. Its protein is CSAGGLAGAYEQYF.

There are many counts of this clone. This chain uses TRBV2 with TRBJ1-2; D unresolved. This CDR3 contains 13 residues. V dropped 2 bases and J dropped 1 base, with 5 bases sitting between them. Looked up from germline, CDR1 is SNHLY and CDR2 is FYNNEI. The CDR3 loop reads CASSERRNYGYTF. In DNA form, the CDR3 reads TGTGCCAGCAGTGAAAGGCGTAACTATGGCTACACCTTC. The full variable domain, rest sourced from reference TRBV2 and TRBJ1-2, is EPEVTQTPSHQVTQMGQEVILRCVPISNHLYFYWYRQILGQKVEFLVSFYNNEISEKSEIFDDQFSVERPDGSNFTLKIRSTKLEDSAMYFCASSERRNYGYTFGSGTRLTVV.

This chain uses TRBV3-1 with TRBJ2-5; D is tentatively TRBD1 or TRBD2 (6 bases each). The CDR3 totals 16 residues. Trimming took off 0 bases at V and 7 bases at J, with 18 bases between the two ends. Germline V gene data show CDR1 as LGHDT and CDR2 as YNNKEL (reference sequence). CDR3 residues: CASSQDLLGGSRTQYF. Here the CDR3 DNA reads TGTGCCAGCAGCCAAGACTTGCTAGGGGGGAGTCGGACCCAGTACTTC.

This clone was counted at least ten times. At one end, the junction sequence differs from germline, possibly due to a read error. The gene calls are TRBV14 and TRBJ2-3; 10 bases align to TRBD2. The CDR3 length is 20 residues. The germline V gene encodes CDR1 SGHDN and CDR2 FVKESK. CDR3 DNA: TGCGCCAGCAGCCACGGTCCCGGGACTAGCGCCTCGACCCGCACAGATACGCAGTATTTT. It codes for CASSHGPGTSASTRTDTQYF.

In its sample, this clone was seen many times. This chain uses TRBV11-2 with TRBJ2-7, with TRBD1 as a possible D gene (5 bases). The CDR3 has 14 amino acids. The germline CDR1 and CDR2 sequences are SGHAT and FQNNGV. Between the trimmed V and J ends, which lost 1 base and 3 bases, there was a span of 10 bases. The CDR3 region has the DNA TGTGCCAGCAGCTTAGGGCAGGGCCTCTACGAGCAGTACTTC. The encoded protein is CASSLGQGLYEQYF.

This sequence joins TRBV6-5 and TRBJ2-3; D assignment may be TRBD1 or TRBD2 (5 bases each). Between the trimmed V and J ends, which lost 6 bases and 5 bases, there was a span of 18 bases. Germline CDR1 is MNHEY and CDR2 is SVGAGI. This CDR3 is 15 amino acids long. The DNA for the CDR3 is TGTGCCAGCAGCTCCTCCACGGGGCACGTAGATACGCAGTATTTT. Translation: CASSSSTGHVDTQYF.

This clone was seen many times. The CDR3: CASSSRTSGDNEQFF. The CDR3, as DNA: TGTGCCAGCAGCTCCCGGACTAGCGGGGACAATGAGCAGTTCTTC. This chain uses TRBV7-3 with TRBJ2-1; 12 bases agree with TRBD2. The CDR3 is 15 amino acids. The J segment lost 5 bases and the V segment lost 4 bases, leaving 3 bases of the junction unmatched. Per germline, CDR1 SGHTA and CDR2 FQGTGA. Looking up the rest from reference TRBV7-3 and TRBJ2-1 gives the full variable domain: GAGVSQTPSNKVTEKGKYVELRCDPISGHTALYWYRQSLGQGPEFLIYFQGTGAADDSGLPNDRFFAVRPEGSVSTLKIQRTERGDSAVYLCASSSRTSGDNEQFFGPGTRLTVL.

There are many counts of this clone. Just one base apart from a much larger clone, this may be a read error. V gene TRBV28 combines with J gene TRBJ1-2, with TRBD1 identical over 7 bases. With V trimmed by 4 bases and J by 10 bases, 6 bases remained unmatched. From germline, CDR1 is MDHEN and CDR2 SYDVKM. The CDR3 is 12 residues long. The CDR3 DNA sequence: TGTGCCAGCAGTTCCTCCGACAGGGACTACACCTTC. It yields the protein CASSSSDRDYTF.

This clone occurred many times. The chain joins TRBV11-3 to TRBJ2-5; D is ambiguous. This CDR3 has 15 amino acids. The V end was cut by 2 bases, the J end by 1 base, with 11 bases between. Germline V gives CDR1 SGHNT, CDR2 YENEEA. The CDR3 coding sequence is TGTGCCAGCAGCTTACCCCTCCAGGCCCAAGAGACCCAGTACTTC. It yields the protein CASSLPLQAQETQYF.

This clone was seen ten or more times. Since a much larger clone is just one base distant, this may be a read error. This rearrangement joins TRBV28 to TRBJ1-3; D gene ambiguous. The CDR3 has 14 residues. Germline-derived CDR1 and CDR2 are MDHEN and SYDVKM. The germline V and J ends were trimmed by 3 bases and 13 bases, with 19 bases remaining between them. CDR3 bases: TGTGCCAGCAGTTTTTCCCTGAACCGCGGGCCTATATATTTT. Translated, it gives CASSFSLNRGPIYF.

In its sample, this clone was seen many times. The chain carries TRBV3-1 and TRBJ2-7, with 9 nucleotides matching TRBD1. The CDR3 sequence is 14 residues long. Unmatched junction bases numbered 9, after V lost 6 bases and J lost 6 bases. CDR1 LGHDT and CDR2 YNNKEL come from the germline V gene (reference sequence). The CDR3 region is CASSRDRVRGEQYF. CDR3 bases: TGTGCCAGCAGTAGGGACAGGGTCCGGGGCGAGCAGTACTTC.

A few counts support this clone. The V gene is TRBV13, the J gene TRBJ2-1; no definite D call. V was pared by 5 bases and J by 8 bases, with 13 bases between. This CDR3 region has 13 residues. CDR1 and CDR2 from the germline V gene are PRHDT and FYEKMQ (reference sequence). As DNA, the CDR3 is TGTGCCAGCAGCACCGGAACCCACGATGAGCAGTTCTTC. Its protein product is CASSTGTHDEQFF.

There are many counts of this clone. Other DNA sequences in this sample translate to the same CDR3. The rearrangement uses TRBV5-1 and TRBJ1-1, with D perhaps TRBD1 (5 bases). The CDR3 has 12 amino acids. Trimming removed 6 bases from V and 0 bases from J, with 6 bases in between. CDR1 SGHRS and CDR2 YFSETQ come from the germline V gene. This chain's CDR3 is CASKGVNTEAFF. CDR3 in DNA: TGCGCCAGCAAAGGGGTGAACACTGAAGCTTTCTTT. The full variable domain, with the rest looked up from reference TRBV5-1 and TRBJ1-1, is KAGVTQTPRYLIKTRGQQVTLSCSPISGHRSVSWYQQTPGQGLQFLFEYFSETQRNKGNFPGRFSGRQFSNSRSEMNVSTLELGDSALYLCASKGVNTEAFFGQGTRLTVV.

There are many counts of this clone. The CDR3 DNA is TGTGCCGGACTTGGGACGGACTCTACCAAAAACATTCAGTACTTC. Protein: CAGLGTDSTKNIQYF. J is TRBJ2-4 and V is TRBV27; D tentatively reads TRBD1 or TRBD2 (5 bases each). The CDR3 runs 15 residues. Trimming cost V 11 bases and J 2 bases, with 19 bases left between them. CDR1 MNHEY and CDR2 SMNVEV come from the germline V gene (reference sequence).

This clone was seen ten or more times. This sequence joins TRBV12-3 or TRBV12-4 and TRBJ1-1; D is uncertain. Trimming took 2 bases from V and 0 from J, leaving 7 bases between them. The CDR3 extends over 14 amino acids. Here the CDR3 reads CASSLKIMNTEAFF. The CDR3 coding sequence is TGTGCCAGCAGTTTAAAGATAATGAACACTGAAGCTTTCTTT.

J is TRBJ2-7 and V is TRBV20-1; D is uncertain. CDR1 and CDR2 (germline): DFQATT, SNEGSKA (reference sequence). Trimming removed 6 bases from V and 7 bases from J, with 16 bases in between. The CDR3 loop spans 12 amino acids. DNA for the CDR3: TGCAGTGCGCCCCGCCTGGTAGGGGAGCAGTACTTC. The encoded protein is CSAPRLVGEQYF.